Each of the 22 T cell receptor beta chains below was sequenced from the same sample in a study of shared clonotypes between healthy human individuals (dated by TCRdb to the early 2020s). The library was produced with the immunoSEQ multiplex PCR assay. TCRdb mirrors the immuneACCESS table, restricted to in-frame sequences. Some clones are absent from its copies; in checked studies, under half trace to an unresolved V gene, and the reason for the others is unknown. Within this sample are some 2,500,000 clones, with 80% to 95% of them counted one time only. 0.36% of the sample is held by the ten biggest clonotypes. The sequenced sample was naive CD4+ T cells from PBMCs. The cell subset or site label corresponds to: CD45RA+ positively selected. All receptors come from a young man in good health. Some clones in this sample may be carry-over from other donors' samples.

This chain's CDR3 is CATTRGRAGETQYF. The CDR3 region has the DNA TGTGCCACCACTCGCGGGAGGGCCGGGGAGACCCAGTACTTC. The chain is built from TRBV15 and TRBJ2-5, with 9 bases lining up with TRBD2. Germline values: CDR1 LNHNV, CDR2 YYDKDF (reference sequence). V shed 7 bases, J shed 5 bases, and the junction held 8 bases outside the gene matches. The CDR3 has 14 amino acids.

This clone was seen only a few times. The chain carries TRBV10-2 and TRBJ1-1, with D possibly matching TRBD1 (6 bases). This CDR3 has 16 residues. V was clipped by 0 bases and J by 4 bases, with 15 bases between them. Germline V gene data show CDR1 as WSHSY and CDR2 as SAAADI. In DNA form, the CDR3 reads TGCGCCAGCAGTGAGTCCTCCCCCAGGGGAGGCACTGAAGCTTTCTTT. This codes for CASSESSPRGGTEAFF.

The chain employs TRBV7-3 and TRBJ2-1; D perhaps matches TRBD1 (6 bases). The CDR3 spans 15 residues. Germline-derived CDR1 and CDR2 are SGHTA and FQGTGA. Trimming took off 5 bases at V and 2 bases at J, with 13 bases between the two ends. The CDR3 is CASSTGTPAYNEQFF. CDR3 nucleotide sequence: TGTGCCAGCAGCACCGGGACACCCGCCTACAATGAGCAGTTCTTC.

In nucleotides, the CDR3 is TGCAGCGTTGAGAACACGATAGGCGATGAGCAGTTCTTC. This translates into CSVENTIGDEQFF. V usage is TRBV29-1 and J usage is TRBJ2-1, with D hard to call. Germline V lookup: CDR1 SQVTM, CDR2 ANQGSEA. The V and J ends lost 3 bases and 8 bases respectively, with 14 bases between them. The CDR3 totals 13 residues.

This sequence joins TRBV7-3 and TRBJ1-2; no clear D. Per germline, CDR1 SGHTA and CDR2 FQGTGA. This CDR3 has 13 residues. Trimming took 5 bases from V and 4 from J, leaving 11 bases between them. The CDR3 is CASSPRPAYGYTF. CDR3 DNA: TGTGCCAGCAGCCCCCGCCCGGCCTATGGCTACACCTTC.

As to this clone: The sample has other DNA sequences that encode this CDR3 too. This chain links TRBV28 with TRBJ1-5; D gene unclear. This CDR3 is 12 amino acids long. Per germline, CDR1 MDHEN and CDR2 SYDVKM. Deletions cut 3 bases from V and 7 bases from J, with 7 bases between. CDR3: CASSLISQPQHF. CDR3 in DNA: TGTGCCAGCAGTTTGATCAGCCAGCCCCAGCATTTT. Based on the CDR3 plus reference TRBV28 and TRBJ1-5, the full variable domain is DVKVTQSSRYLVKRTGEKVFLECVQDMDHENMFWYRQDPGLGLRLIYFSYDVKMKEKGDIPEGYSVSREKKERFSLILESASTNQTSMYLCASSLISQPQHFGDGTRLSIL.

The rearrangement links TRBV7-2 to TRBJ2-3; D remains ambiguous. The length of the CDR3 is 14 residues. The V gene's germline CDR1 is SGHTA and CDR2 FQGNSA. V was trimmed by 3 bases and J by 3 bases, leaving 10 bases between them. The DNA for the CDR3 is TGTGCCAGCAGCTTGGTTTTCGGTACAGATACGCAGTATTTT. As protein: CASSLVFGTDTQYF.

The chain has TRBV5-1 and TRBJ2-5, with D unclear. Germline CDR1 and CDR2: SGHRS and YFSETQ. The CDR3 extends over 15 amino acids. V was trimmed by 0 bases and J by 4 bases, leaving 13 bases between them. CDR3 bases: TGCGCCAGCAGCTTGGTTCCCAGACCGGGAGAGACCCAGTACTTC. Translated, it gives CASSLVPRPGETQYF.

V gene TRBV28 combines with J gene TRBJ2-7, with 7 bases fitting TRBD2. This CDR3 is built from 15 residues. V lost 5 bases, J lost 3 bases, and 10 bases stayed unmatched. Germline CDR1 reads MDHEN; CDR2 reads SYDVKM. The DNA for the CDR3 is TGTGCCAGCAGTCAACCGGGACCGGGAGGCTACGAGCAGTACTTC. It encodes CASSQPGPGGYEQYF.

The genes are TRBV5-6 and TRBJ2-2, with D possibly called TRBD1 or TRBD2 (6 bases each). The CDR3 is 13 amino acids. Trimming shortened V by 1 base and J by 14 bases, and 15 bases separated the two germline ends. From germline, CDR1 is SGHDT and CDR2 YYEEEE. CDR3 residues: CASSLSGTGGLFF. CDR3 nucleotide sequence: TGTGCCAGCAGCTTGTCAGGGACCGGGGGCCTGTTTTTT.

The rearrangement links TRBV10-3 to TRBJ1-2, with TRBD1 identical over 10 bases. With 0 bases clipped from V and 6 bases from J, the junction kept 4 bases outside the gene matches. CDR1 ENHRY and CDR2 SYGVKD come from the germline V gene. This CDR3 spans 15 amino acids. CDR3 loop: CAISESRTGGDGYTF. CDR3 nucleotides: TGTGCCATCAGTGAGTCTCGGACAGGGGGAGATGGCTACACCTTC.

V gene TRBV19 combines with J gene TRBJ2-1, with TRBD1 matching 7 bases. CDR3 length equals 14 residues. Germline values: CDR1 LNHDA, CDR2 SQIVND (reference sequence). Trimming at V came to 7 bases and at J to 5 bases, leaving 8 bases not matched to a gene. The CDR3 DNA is TGTGCCAGTACCCTCACGGGACAGAACAATGAGCAGTTCTTC. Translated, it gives CASTLTGQNNEQFF.

The CDR3 DNA follows: TGTGCCAGCAGCTTAAGGCTAGCGGGATCCTACGAGCAGTACTTC. It is translated as CASSLRLAGSYEQYF. This chain uses TRBV7-8 with TRBJ2-7, with TRBD2 matching 9 bases. The ends lost 2 bases at V and 1 base at J; junction bases unmatched: 3. Germline values: CDR1 SGHVS, CDR2 FQNEAQ. This CDR3 has 15 residues.

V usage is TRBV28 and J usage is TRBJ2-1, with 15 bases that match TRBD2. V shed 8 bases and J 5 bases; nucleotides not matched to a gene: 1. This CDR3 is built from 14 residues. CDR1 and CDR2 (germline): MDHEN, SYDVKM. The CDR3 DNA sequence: TGTGCCAGCGGACTAGCGGGAGGGGACAATGAGCAGTTCTTC. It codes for CASGLAGGDNEQFF.

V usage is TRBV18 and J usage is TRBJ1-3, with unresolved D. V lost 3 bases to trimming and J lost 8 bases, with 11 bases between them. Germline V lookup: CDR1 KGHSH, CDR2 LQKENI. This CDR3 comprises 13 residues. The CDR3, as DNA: TGTGCCAGCTCACCCGATGGGGTAGACACCATATATTTT. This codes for CASSPDGVDTIYF. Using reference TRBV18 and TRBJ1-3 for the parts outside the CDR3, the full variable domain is NAGVMQNPRHLVRRRGQEARLRCSPMKGHSHVYWYRQLPEEGLKFMVYLQKENIIDESGMPKERFSAEFPKEGPSILRIQQVVRGDSAAYFCASSPDGVDTIYFGEGSWLTVV.

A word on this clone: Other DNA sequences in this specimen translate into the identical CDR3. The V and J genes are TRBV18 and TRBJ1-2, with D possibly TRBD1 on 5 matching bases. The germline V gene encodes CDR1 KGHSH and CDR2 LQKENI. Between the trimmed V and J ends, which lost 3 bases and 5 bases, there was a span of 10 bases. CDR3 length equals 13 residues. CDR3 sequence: CASSPQGGYGYTF. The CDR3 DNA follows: TGTGCCAGCTCACCCCAGGGAGGTTATGGCTACACCTTC.

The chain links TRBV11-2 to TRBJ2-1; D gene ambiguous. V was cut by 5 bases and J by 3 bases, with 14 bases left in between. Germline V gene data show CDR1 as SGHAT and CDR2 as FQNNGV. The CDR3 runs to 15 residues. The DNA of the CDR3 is TGTGCCAGCAGCCCCACGTCGCCGAGCTACAATGAGCAGTTCTTC. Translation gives CASSPTSPSYNEQFF. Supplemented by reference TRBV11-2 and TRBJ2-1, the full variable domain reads EAGVAQSPRYKIIEKRQSVAFWCNPISGHATLYWYQQILGQGPKLLIQFQNNGVVDDSQLPKDRFSAERLKGVDSTLKIQPAKLEDSAVYLCASSPTSPSYNEQFFGPGTRLTVL.

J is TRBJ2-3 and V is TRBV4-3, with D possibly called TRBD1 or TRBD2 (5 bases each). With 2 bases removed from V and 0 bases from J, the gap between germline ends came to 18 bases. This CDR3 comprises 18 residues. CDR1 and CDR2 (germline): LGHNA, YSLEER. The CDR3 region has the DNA TGCGCCAGCAGCCAACAAACTGCAGCTGGGGGTAGCACAGATACGCAGTATTTT. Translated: CASSQQTAAGGSTDTQYF.

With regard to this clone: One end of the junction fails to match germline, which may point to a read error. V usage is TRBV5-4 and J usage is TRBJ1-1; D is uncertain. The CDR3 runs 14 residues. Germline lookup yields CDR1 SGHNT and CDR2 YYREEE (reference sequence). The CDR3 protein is CASSPREVETEAFF. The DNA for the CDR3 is TGCGCCAGCAGCCCGCGTGAGGTCGAGACTGAAGCTTTCTTT.

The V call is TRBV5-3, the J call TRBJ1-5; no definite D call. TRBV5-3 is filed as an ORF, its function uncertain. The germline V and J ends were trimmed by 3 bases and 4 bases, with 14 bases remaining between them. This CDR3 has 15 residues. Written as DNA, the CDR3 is TGTGCCAGAAGCTATCCGGACGGACCTAATCAGCCCCAGCATTTT. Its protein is CARSYPDGPNQPQHF.

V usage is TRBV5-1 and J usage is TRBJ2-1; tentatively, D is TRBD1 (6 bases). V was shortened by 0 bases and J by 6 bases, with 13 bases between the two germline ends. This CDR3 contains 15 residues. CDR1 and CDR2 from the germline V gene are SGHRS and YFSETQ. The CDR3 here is CASSLVAGEFNEQFF. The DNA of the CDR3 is TGCGCCAGCAGCTTGGTGGCAGGGGAGTTCAATGAGCAGTTCTTC.

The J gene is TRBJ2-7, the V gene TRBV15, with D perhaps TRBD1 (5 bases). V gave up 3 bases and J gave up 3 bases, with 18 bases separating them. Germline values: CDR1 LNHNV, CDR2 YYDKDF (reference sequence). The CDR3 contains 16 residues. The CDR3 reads CATSREKTRTLYEQYF. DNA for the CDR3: TGTGCCACCAGCAGGGAAAAGACGAGGACACTCTACGAGCAGTACTTC.